Following are 5 T cell receptor beta chains from one sample sequenced in a study of vaccination and CD4 T cells after COVID-19. For these receptors, no antigen is known. Documented treatment: approximately nine-day PBMC culture with coronavirus spike peptide pools or control peptides (ViraFEST assay). With the Oncomine TCR Beta short-read assay, DNA from cultured CD4+ T cells was sequenced. TCRdb independently ran MiXCR on the PCR reads; one entry per CDR3 protein. The profile shows under 20,000 distinct CDR3 sequences, around 52% of them singletons. The sequencing sample was made of CD4+ T cells from blood, cultured in vitro. These receptors were collected from a human donor who had recovered from COVID-19.

This clonotype was detected once. One end of the junction is discordant with germline, which a read error may explain. The V call is TRBV12-3 or TRBV12-4, the J call TRBJ1-5; D may be TRBD1 (6 bases). The CDR3 loop spans 15 amino acids. CDR3 coding DNA: TGTGCCAGCAGTCCCGGGGGCGCGAGCAGTCAGCCCCAGCATTTT. This translates into CASSPGGASSQPQHF.

The rearrangement joins TRBV28 to TRBJ2-1; D gene uncertain. Germline-derived CDR1 and CDR2 are MDHEN and SYDVKM. The V end lost 7 bases, the J end lost 4 bases, and 5 bases lay between the germline ends. The CDR3 consists of 11 residues. Written as DNA, the CDR3 is TGTGCCAGCACAGATTACAATGAGCAGTTCTTC. Protein: CASTDYNEQFF.

The chain combines TRBV12-3 or TRBV12-4 with TRBJ1-2, with 11 bases fitting TRBD1. Trimming cost V 5 bases and J 3 bases; bases outside gene matches: 2. This CDR3 is built from 14 residues. The CDR3: CASSRDRGDYGYTF. DNA for the CDR3: TGTGCCAGCAGTAGGGACAGGGGGGACTATGGCTACACCTTC.

This sequence joins TRBV19 and TRBJ1-5; D unclear. The CDR3 runs to 17 residues. The germline gives CDR1 LNHDA, CDR2 SQIVND (reference sequence). V lost 2 bases and J 5 bases, leaving 19 bases between the germline ends. Here the CDR3 reads CASSIPPTDIFYQPQHF. CDR3 nucleotides: TGTGCCAGTAGTATACCCCCCACCGACATTTTCTATCAGCCCCAGCATTTT. Drawing the rest from reference TRBV19 and TRBJ1-5, the complete variable domain is DGGITQSPKYLFRKEGQNVTLSCEQNLNHDAMYWYRQDPGQGLRLIYYSQIVNDFQKGDIAEGYSVSREKKESFPLTVTSAQKNPTAFYLCASSIPPTDIFYQPQHFGDGTRLSIL.

A few counts support this clonotype. The V gene is TRBV10-1, the J gene TRBJ1-5; D remains ambiguous. The CDR3 totals 12 residues. The germline V gene encodes CDR1 WNHNN and CDR2 SYGVQD (reference sequence). Trimming took 2 bases from V and 4 from J, leaving 3 bases between them. CDR3 sequence: CASSEGNQPQHF. DNA of the CDR3: TGCGCCAGCAGTGAGGGGAATCAGCCCCAGCATTTT.